This note documents a single T cell receptor beta chain sequence. Other DNA sequences of this sample code for an identical CDR3. Original processing methods: How many nucleated cells were present was estimated from reference gene primer amplification. The repertoire was sequenced with immunoSEQ multiplex PCR; TCRdb's copy has only in-frame clones and lacks some. That table gives V, J and clone size, and the DNA gave D and trimming. This repertoire shows approximately 350,000 clones, about 89% found once; its top ten account for more than 0.95%. The data originate from a study of blood T cell repertoires in COVID-19. Study summary: Whether acute or convalescent, the COVID-19 samples came from the United States, Italy and Spain. The analysed material was cDNA or gDNA that came from T cells, B-cell-depleted T cells, or PBMCs.

The V gene's germline CDR1 is MDHEN and CDR2 SYDVKM. Trimming cost V 5 bases and J 4 bases, with 15 bases left between them. This CDR3 contains 15 residues. The sequence came from a man in his forties with acute or convalescent COVID-19. The specimen sequenced was peripheral blood. The gene calls are TRBV28 and TRBJ1-5; a weak D match, TRBD1 (6 bases). For the CDR3, the DNA is TGTGCCAGCAGTCCCCCGCCAAGGGGGAATCAGCCCCAGCATTTT. This encodes CASSPPPRGNQPQHF.